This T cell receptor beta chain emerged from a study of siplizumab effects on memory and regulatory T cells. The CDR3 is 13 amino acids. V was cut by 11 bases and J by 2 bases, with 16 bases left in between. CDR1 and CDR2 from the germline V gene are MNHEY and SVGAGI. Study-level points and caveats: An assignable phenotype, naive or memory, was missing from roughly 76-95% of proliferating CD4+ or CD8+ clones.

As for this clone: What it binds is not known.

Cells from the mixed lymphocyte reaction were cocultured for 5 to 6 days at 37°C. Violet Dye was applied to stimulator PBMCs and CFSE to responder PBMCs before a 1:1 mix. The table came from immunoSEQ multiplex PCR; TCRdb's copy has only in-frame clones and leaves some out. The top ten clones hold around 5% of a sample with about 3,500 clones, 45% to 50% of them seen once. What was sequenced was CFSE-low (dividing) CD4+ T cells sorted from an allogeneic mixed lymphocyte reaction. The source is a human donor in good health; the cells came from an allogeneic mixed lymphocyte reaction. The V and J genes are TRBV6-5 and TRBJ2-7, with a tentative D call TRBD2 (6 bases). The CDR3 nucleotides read TGTGCCGGATCCGGGGACTTGACCTACGAGCAGTACTTC. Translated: CAGSGDLTYEQYF.